This T cell receptor beta chain was found in a study of cytomegalovirus exposure and HLA in healthy donors. The overall study: A preliminary data release comprised 80 million to 95 million unique TCRs obtained from HLA-typed donors.

Broader study findings: Common viral pathogens seemed, in a later analysis, to connect with several of the most significant clusters. Cytomegalovirus-associated TCR beta chains were listed, numbering 150 to 200. A prior analysis recorded that most TCR beta V segments were productive about 87% or about 30% of the time.

CDR1 is SGHVS and CDR2 is FNYEAQ in the germline V gene. V shed 1 base and J 5 bases; nucleotides not matched to a gene: 9. The CDR3 totals 16 residues. Concerning this clone itself: As yet, its antigen is unknown. This CDR3 is also generated by other DNA sequences in the sample.

PCR involved 60 Vbeta and 13 Jbeta primers. Repertoires were generated with immunoSEQ multiplex PCR, while TCRdb's copy carries only in-frame clones and drops some. This table has 120,000 to 150,000 clones, under 90% appearing once. The V call is TRBV7-6, the J call TRBJ2-7; 9 bases line up with TRBD2. What was sequenced was PBMCs. The TCR comes from a male donor in good health and CMV-seronegative. CDR3 sequence (DNA): TGTGCCAGCAGCTTAGGGGGCGGGAGGGCCCTCGACGAGCAGTACTTC. This translates into CASSLGGGRALDEQYF.